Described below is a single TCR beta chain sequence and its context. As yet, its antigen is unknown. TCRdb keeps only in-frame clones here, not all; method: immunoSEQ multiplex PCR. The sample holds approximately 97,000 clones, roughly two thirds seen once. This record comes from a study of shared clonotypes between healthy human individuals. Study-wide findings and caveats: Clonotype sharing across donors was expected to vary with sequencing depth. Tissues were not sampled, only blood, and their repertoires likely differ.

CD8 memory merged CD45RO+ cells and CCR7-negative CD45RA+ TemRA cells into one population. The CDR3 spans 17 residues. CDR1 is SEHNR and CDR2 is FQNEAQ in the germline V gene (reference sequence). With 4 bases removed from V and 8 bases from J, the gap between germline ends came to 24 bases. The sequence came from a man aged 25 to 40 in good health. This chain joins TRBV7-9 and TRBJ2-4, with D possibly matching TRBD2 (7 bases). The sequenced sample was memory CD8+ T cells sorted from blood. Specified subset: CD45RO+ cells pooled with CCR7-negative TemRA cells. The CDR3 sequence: CASSSPADGGAGDIQYF. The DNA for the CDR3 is TGTGCCAGCAGCTCTCCGGCGGATGGGGGGGCGGGAGACATTCAGTACTTC.